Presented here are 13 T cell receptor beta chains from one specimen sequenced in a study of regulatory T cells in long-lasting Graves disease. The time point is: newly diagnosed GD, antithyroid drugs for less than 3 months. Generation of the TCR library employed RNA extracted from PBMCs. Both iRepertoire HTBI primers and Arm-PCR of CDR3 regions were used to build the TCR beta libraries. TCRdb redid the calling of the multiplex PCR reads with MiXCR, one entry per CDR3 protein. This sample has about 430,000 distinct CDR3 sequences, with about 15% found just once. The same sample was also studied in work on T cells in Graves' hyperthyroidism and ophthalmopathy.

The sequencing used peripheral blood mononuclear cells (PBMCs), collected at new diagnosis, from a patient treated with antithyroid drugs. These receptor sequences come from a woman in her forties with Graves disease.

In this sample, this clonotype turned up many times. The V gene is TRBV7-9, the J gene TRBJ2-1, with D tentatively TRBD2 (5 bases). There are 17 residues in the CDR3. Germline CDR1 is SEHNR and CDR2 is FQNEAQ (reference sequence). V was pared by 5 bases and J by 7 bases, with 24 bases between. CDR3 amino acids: CASSPLDSVGVGNEQFF. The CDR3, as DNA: TGTGCCAGCAGCCCCCTCGATAGTGTGGGAGTGGGGAATGAGCAGTTCTTC.

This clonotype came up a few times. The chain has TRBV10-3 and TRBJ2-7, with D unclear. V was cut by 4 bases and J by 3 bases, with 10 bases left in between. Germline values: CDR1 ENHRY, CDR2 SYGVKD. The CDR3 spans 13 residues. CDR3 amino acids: CAISVGGFYEQYF. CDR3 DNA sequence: TGTGCCATCAGTGTAGGCGGCTTCTACGAGCAGTACTTC.

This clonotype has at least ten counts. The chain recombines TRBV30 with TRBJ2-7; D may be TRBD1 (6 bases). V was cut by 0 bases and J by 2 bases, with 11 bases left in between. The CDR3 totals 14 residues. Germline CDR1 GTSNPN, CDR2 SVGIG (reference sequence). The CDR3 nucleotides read TGTGCCTGGAGTGTACTCAGGGGCGCCTACGAGCAGTACTTC. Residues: CAWSVLRGAYEQYF.

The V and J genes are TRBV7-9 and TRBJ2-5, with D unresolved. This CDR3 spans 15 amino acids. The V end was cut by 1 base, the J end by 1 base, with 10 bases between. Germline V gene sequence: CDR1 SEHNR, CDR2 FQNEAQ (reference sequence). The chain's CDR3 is CASSLGVPGQETQYF. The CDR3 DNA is TGTGCCAGCAGCTTAGGTGTTCCAGGCCAAGAGACCCAGTACTTC.

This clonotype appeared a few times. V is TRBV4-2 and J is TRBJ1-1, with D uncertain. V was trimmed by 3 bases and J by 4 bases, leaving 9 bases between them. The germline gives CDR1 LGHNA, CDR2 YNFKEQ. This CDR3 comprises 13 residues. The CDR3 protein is CASSQFDPTEAFF. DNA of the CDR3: TGTGCCAGCAGCCAGTTTGATCCCACTGAAGCTTTCTTT.

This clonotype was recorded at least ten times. The DNA of the CDR3 is TGTGCCAGCAGCTTAGGGGGTCGTGGCTACACCTTC. Its protein is CASSLGGRGYTF. The chain carries TRBV13 and TRBJ1-2; D is undetermined. The CDR3 is 12 residues long. Germline V gene sequence: CDR1 PRHDT, CDR2 FYEKMQ (reference sequence). V dropped 0 bases and J dropped 7 bases, with 6 bases sitting between them.

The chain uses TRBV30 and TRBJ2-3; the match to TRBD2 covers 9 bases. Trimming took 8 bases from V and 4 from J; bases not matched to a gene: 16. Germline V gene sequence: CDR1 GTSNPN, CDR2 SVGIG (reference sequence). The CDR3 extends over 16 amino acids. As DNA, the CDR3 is TGTGCCCGCTCTAGAGGGGCGGGAGGGCGCCCAGATACGCAGTATTTT. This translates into CARSRGAGGRPDTQYF.

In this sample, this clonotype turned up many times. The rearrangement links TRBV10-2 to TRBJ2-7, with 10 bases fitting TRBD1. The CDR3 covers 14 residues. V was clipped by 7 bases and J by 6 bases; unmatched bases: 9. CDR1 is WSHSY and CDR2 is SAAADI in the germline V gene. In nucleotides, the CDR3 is TGCGCCAGCACCGAGGGGGGACAGGGGTCCGAGCAGTACTTC. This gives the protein CASTEGGQGSEQYF.

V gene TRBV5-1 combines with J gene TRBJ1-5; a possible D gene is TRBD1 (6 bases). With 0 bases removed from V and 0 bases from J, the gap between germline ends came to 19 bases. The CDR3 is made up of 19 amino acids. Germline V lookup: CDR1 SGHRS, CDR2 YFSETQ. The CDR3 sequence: CASSLEHGGLYYSNQPQHF. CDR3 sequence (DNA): TGCGCCAGCAGCTTGGAGCACGGGGGCCTCTACTATAGCAATCAGCCCCAGCATTTT.

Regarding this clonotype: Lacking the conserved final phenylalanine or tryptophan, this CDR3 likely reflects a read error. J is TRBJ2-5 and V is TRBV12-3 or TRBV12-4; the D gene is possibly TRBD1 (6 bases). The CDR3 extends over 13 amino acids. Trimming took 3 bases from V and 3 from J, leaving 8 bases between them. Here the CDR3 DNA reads TGTGCCAGCAGTTTCGCAGGGGAAGAGACCCAGTACCTC. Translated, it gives CASSFAGEETQYL.

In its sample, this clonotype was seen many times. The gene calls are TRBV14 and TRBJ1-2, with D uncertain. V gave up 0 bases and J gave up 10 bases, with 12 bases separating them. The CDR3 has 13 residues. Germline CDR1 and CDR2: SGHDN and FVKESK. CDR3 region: CASSQDRTSVYTF. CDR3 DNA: TGTGCCAGCAGCCAAGACAGGACGAGTGTCTACACCTTC.

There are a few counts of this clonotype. CDR3 sequence: CASSQEWGANYGYTF. The CDR3 coding sequence is TGTGCCAGCAGCCAAGAGTGGGGGGCTAACTATGGCTACACCTTC. V and J are TRBV3-1 and TRBJ1-2, with a tentative D call TRBD1 (5 bases). V gave up 0 bases and J gave up 0 bases, with 8 bases separating them. This CDR3 contains 15 residues. Germline V CDR1 and CDR2: LGHDT, YNNKEL (reference sequence).

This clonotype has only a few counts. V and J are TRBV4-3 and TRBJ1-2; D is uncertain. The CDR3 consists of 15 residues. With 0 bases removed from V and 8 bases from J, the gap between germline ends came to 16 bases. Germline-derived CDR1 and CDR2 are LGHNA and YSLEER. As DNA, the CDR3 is TGCGCCAGCAGCCAAGATCTTGGGGAACCGGGCGGCTACACCTTC. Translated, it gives CASSQDLGEPGGYTF.